This T cell receptor (beta chain) was sequenced during a study of vaccination effects on CD4 cells after COVID-19. Profiled with immunoSEQ multiplex PCR; TCRdb holds only in-frame clones, not every one. The table lists more than 60,000 clones, around 70% of them singletons. Note on this clone: Its antigen remains unidentified.

Before sequencing took place, the ViraFEST assay used viral peptide pools to expand antigen-specific CD4+ T cells. It was after approximately 11 days of culture that CD4+ T cells were isolated. Vaccination of participants consisted of two doses of either the BNT162b2 or mRNA-1273 vaccine. A half-medium replacement with IL-2 medium was carried out on days 3 and 7. V lost 3 bases to trimming and J lost 4 bases, with 15 bases between them. The CDR3 totals 14 residues. In germline, CDR1 is GTSNPN, CDR2 SVGIG (reference sequence). The sequence came from a human donor who received a COVID-19 vaccine. Sequenced material: CD4+ T cells from PBMCs cultured with HCoV-229E spike peptides, taken after COVID-19 vaccination. V is TRBV30 and J is TRBJ1-2, with D possibly being TRBD1 (6 bases). Here the CDR3 DNA reads TGTGCCTGGAGAGAGACAGGCCTCGTCTATGGCTACACCTTC. Amino acid sequence: CAWRETGLVYGYTF. Combining the CDR3 with reference TRBV30 and TRBJ1-2 gives the whole variable domain SQTIHQWPATLVQPVGSPLSLECTVEGTSNPNLYWYRQAAGRGLQLLFYSVGIGQISSEVPQNLSASRPQDRQFILSSKKLLLSDSGFYLCAWRETGLVYGYTFGSGTRLTVV.